One and the same sample provided the 22 T cell receptor beta chains below, sequenced in a study of blood T cell repertoires in COVID-19. TCRdb keeps only in-frame clones here, not all; method: immunoSEQ multiplex PCR. The data show about 230,000 clones, less than 90% seen once. Sequences were obtained from peripheral blood. The receptors were sampled from a woman in her sixties or seventies with active or convalescent COVID-19.

Here the CDR3 DNA reads TGCGCCAGCAGCTGGACCCCAGGGGGATATGGCTACACCTTC. This translates into CASSWTPGGYGYTF. This sequence joins TRBV5-1 and TRBJ1-2; TRBD1 agrees at 7 bases. CDR1 SGHRS and CDR2 YFSETQ come from the germline V gene. This CDR3 has 14 amino acids. V was pared by 3 bases and J by 5 bases, with 7 bases of the junction left unmatched.

In DNA, the CDR3 is TGTGCCAGTAGTATAGGTCCCAGGGGCCAGCCCCAGCATTTT. It is translated as CASSIGPRGQPQHF. The chain links TRBV19 to TRBJ1-5, with D possibly being TRBD1 (6 bases). Germline CDR1 reads LNHDA; CDR2 reads SQIVND (reference sequence). The CDR3 extends over 14 amino acids. V was trimmed by 1 base and J by 7 bases, leaving 11 bases between them. Looking up the rest from reference TRBV19 and TRBJ1-5 gives the full variable domain: DGGITQSPKYLFRKEGQNVTLSCEQNLNHDAMYWYRQDPGQGLRLIYYSQIVNDFQKGDIAEGYSVSREKKESFPLTVTSAQKNPTAFYLCASSIGPRGQPQHFGDGTRLSIL.

The V and J genes are TRBV5-1 and TRBJ2-7; 8 nucleotides line up with TRBD1. The V and J ends lost 4 bases and 5 bases, in that order; junction bases with no gene match: 14. Germline V gene data show CDR1 as SGHRS and CDR2 as YFSETQ. The CDR3 is made up of 16 amino acids. CDR3: CASSPRQGSFKNEQYF. DNA for the CDR3: TGCGCCAGCAGCCCCCGACAGGGGTCCTTTAAGAACGAGCAGTACTTC.

V and J are TRBV27 and TRBJ2-1; no reliable D call. This CDR3 is built from 12 residues. Germline lookup yields CDR1 MNHEY and CDR2 SMNVEV (reference sequence). Trimming pared 6 bases from V and 10 bases from J, leaving 13 bases between. The CDR3 DNA sequence: TGTGCCAGCAGACCGGGTCCATTGGAGCAGTTCTTC. Its translation: CASRPGPLEQFF.

V gene TRBV4-1 combines with J gene TRBJ1-2; 7 nucleotides line up with TRBD1. The CDR3 is 19 residues long. The ends lost 2 bases at V and 0 bases at J; junction bases unmatched: 15. The germline CDR1 and CDR2 sequences are MGHRA and YSYEKL. The CDR3 sequence is CASSQQEGLRDRTNYGYTF. The CDR3 nucleotides are TGCGCCAGCAGCCAACAAGAGGGGCTCCGGGACAGAACTAACTATGGCTACACCTTC.

V and J are TRBV7-3 and TRBJ2-1; 7 positions match TRBD1. This CDR3 has 15 amino acids. J lost 2 bases, V lost 4 bases, and 5 bases had no gene match. Per the germline V gene, CDR1 is SGHTA and CDR2 is FQGTGA. CDR3 in DNA: TGTGCCAGCAGCTCTCAGGGGGACCCCTACAATGAGCAGTTCTTC. This codes for CASSSQGDPYNEQFF.

The V gene is TRBV11-3, the J gene TRBJ1-3, with a possible D match to TRBD1 (5 bases). V was cut by 4 bases and J by 0 bases, with 10 bases left in between. This CDR3 region has 15 residues. The germline V gene encodes CDR1 SGHNT and CDR2 YENEEA. In nucleotides, the CDR3 is TGTGCCAGCAGCTCCTCGGACATCTCTGGAAACACCATATATTTT. Translating it yields CASSSSDISGNTIYF.

This rearrangement joins TRBV5-1 to TRBJ1-2; 9 nucleotides align to TRBD1. The CDR3 totals 14 residues. Unmatched junction bases numbered 9, after V lost 4 bases and J lost 8 bases. Germline V gives CDR1 SGHRS, CDR2 YFSETQ. CDR3 sequence reads: CASSVPDRGGGYTF. CDR3 DNA sequence: TGCGCCAGCAGCGTGCCGGACAGGGGCGGCGGCTACACCTTC.

The V call is TRBV20-1, the J call TRBJ2-7; D might be TRBD2 (5 bases). Trimming took off 6 bases at V and 0 bases at J, with 21 bases between the two ends. CDR3 size: 16 residues. Germline CDR1 DFQATT, CDR2 SNEGSKA (reference sequence). CDR3 nucleotides: TGCAGTGCGAGTCCCACCCACGGCGGGTTCTCCTACGAGCAGTACTTC. Protein product: CSASPTHGGFSYEQYF.

CDR3 sequence reads: CASNKGASEAFF. The CDR3 DNA sequence: TGTGCCAGCAATAAGGGGGCCTCTGAAGCTTTCTTT. V gene TRBV6-6 combines with J gene TRBJ1-1, with 7 bases that match TRBD1. From germline, CDR1 is MNHNY and CDR2 SVGAGI (reference sequence). The CDR3 contains 12 residues. Trimming took 7 bases from V and 6 from J; bases not matched to a gene: 5.

This clone was seen more than once but under ten times. This sequence joins TRBV4-1 and TRBJ1-4; 7 nucleotides line up with TRBD1. Germline-derived CDR1 and CDR2 are MGHRA and YSYEKL. The CDR3 consists of 16 residues. J was trimmed by 8 bases and V by 0 bases; bases with no gene match: 9. CDR3 residues: CASSQDRRQGGEKLFF. DNA for the CDR3: TGCGCCAGCAGCCAAGATCGTCGACAGGGAGGCGAAAAACTGTTTTTT.

The chain couples TRBV11-3 to TRBJ2-5; D possibly corresponds to TRBD2 (6 bases). This CDR3 contains 13 residues. The V gene's germline CDR1 is SGHNT and CDR2 YENEEA. The ends were cut back, 5 bases at V and 2 bases at J, with 9 bases in the middle. CDR3: CASSKSGQETQYF. The DNA of the CDR3 is TGTGCCAGCAGCAAAAGCGGGCAAGAGACCCAGTACTTC.

The chain combines TRBV7-2 with TRBJ2-5, with TRBD1 as a possible D gene (5 bases). The CDR3 runs to 14 residues. The V end lost 4 bases, the J end lost 3 bases, and 12 bases lay between the germline ends. Germline CDR1 SGHTA, CDR2 FQGNSA. The CDR3 nucleotides are TGTGCCAGCAGCTCCAACCTAGGGGAAGAGACCCAGTACTTC. As protein: CASSSNLGEETQYF. The full variable domain, rest sourced from reference TRBV7-2 and TRBJ2-5, is GAGVSQSPSNKVTEKGKDVELRCDPISGHTALYWYRQSLGQGLEFLIYFQGNSAPDKSGLPSDRFSAERTGGSVSTLTIQRTQQEDSAVYLCASSSNLGEETQYFGPGTRLLVL.

J is TRBJ1-1 and V is TRBV7-2; 8 positions agree with TRBD1. The CDR3 totals 13 residues. Germline values: CDR1 SGHTA, CDR2 FQGNSA. After removal of 6 bases from V and 0 bases from J, the junction contained 0 bases not matched to a gene. CDR3 DNA sequence: TGTGCCAGCAGGGACAGGGTGAACACTGAAGCTTTCTTT. Translation: CASRDRVNTEAFF.

CDR3 sequence: CASSQTSGGLSGELFF. The CDR3 DNA reads as TGCGCCAGCAGCCAAACTAGCGGGGGGCTAAGCGGGGAGCTGTTTTTT. This chain connects TRBV4-3 to TRBJ2-2, with 12 positions matching TRBD2. This CDR3 comprises 16 residues. The ends lost 2 bases at V and 7 bases at J; junction bases unmatched: 5. CDR1 and CDR2 (germline): LGHNA, YSLEER.

The gene calls are TRBV5-1 and TRBJ2-1, with 10 nucleotides matching TRBD2. CDR1 SGHRS and CDR2 YFSETQ come from the germline V gene. Trimming at V came to 5 bases and at J to 4 bases, leaving 12 bases not matched to a gene. The CDR3 loop spans 17 amino acids. The CDR3 region has the DNA TGCGCCAGCAGTGAATTTAGCGGGGGGACCTTATACAATGAGCAGTTCTTC. Translated, it gives CASSEFSGGTLYNEQFF.

Turning to this clone: The identical CDR3 is also encoded by other nucleotide sequences in the sample. This sequence joins TRBV11-3 and TRBJ2-1; 7 nucleotides line up with TRBD2. Germline lookup yields CDR1 SGHNT and CDR2 YENEEA. With V trimmed by 1 base and J by 3 bases, 0 bases remained unmatched. The CDR3 is made up of 14 amino acids. The CDR3, as DNA: TGTGCCAGCAGCTTAGCGGGAGGCTACAATGAGCAGTTCTTC. Protein: CASSLAGGYNEQFF.

The chain couples TRBV27 to TRBJ2-5; D is unresolved. CDR1 and CDR2 (germline): MNHEY, SMNVEV (reference sequence). The V end lost 5 bases, the J end lost 2 bases, and 9 bases lay between the germline ends. This CDR3 region has 13 residues. The CDR3 bases are TGTGCCAGCAGTATAAGAGAACAAGAGACCCAGTACTTC. Translation gives CASSIREQETQYF.

V and J are TRBV30 and TRBJ1-4; a weak D match, TRBD1 (5 bases). The CDR3 spans 15 residues. Trimming shortened V by 0 bases and J by 7 bases, and 15 bases separated the two germline ends. Germline V CDR1 and CDR2: GTSNPN, SVGIG (reference sequence). CDR3 protein: CAWSVGASILEKLFF. CDR3 coding DNA: TGTGCCTGGAGTGTAGGGGCTAGTATTCTTGAAAAACTGTTTTTT.

About this clone itself: Other DNA sequences in this specimen translate into the identical CDR3. The chain couples TRBV5-1 to TRBJ1-5; TRBD1 matches at 9 bases. The CDR3 is made up of 16 amino acids. Germline assignment: CDR1 SGHRS and CDR2 YFSETQ. V lost 0 bases to trimming and J lost 0 bases; unmatched junction nucleotides: 1. CDR3 sequence (DNA): TGCGCCAGCAGCTTGGGGACAGGGGATAGCAATCAGCCCCAGCATTTT. Encoded protein: CASSLGTGDSNQPQHF. The full variable domain, with the rest looked up from reference TRBV5-1 and TRBJ1-5, is KAGVTQTPRYLIKTRGQQVTLSCSPISGHRSVSWYQQTPGQGLQFLFEYFSETQRNKGNFPGRFSGRQFSNSRSEMNVSTLELGDSALYLCASSLGTGDSNQPQHFGDGTRLSIL.

CDR3 amino acids: CASSEWGEQETQYF. The CDR3 nucleotides are TGCGCCAGCAGTGAATGGGGAGAGCAAGAGACCCAGTACTTC. The chain links TRBV10-1 to TRBJ2-5; perhaps TRBD2 as D (5 bases). The V end lost 3 bases, the J end lost 2 bases, and 10 bases lay between the germline ends. CDR3 size: 14 residues. Germline CDR1 WNHNN, CDR2 SYGVQD (reference sequence).

The rearrangement joins TRBV4-2 to TRBJ2-2; possible D gene TRBD1, 6 bases. The V end lost 5 bases, the J end lost 3 bases, and 13 bases lay between the germline ends. The CDR3 consists of 15 residues. Germline CDR1 and CDR2: LGHNA and YNFKEQ. The CDR3 sequence: CASSLQGLHTGELFF. CDR3 nucleotides: TGTGCCAGCAGCTTACAGGGATTACACACCGGGGAGCTGTTTTTT.